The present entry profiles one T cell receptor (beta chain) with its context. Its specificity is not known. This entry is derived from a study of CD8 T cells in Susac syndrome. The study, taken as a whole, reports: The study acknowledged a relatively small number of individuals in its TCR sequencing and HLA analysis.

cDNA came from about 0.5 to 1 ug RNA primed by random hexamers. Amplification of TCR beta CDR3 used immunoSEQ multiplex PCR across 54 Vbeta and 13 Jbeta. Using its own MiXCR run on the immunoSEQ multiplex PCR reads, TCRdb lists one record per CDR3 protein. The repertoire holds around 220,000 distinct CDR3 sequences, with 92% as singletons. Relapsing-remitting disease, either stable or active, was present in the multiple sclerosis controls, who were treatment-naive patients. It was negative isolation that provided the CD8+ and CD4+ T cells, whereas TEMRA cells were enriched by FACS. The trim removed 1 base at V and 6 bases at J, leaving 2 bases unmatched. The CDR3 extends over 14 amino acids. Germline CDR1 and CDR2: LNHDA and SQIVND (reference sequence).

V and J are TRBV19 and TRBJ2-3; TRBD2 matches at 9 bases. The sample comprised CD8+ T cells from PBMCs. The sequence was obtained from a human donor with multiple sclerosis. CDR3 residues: CASSIASGRDTQYF. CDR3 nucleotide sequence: TGTGCCAGTAGTATAGCGAGCGGGAGGGATACGCAGTATTTT.